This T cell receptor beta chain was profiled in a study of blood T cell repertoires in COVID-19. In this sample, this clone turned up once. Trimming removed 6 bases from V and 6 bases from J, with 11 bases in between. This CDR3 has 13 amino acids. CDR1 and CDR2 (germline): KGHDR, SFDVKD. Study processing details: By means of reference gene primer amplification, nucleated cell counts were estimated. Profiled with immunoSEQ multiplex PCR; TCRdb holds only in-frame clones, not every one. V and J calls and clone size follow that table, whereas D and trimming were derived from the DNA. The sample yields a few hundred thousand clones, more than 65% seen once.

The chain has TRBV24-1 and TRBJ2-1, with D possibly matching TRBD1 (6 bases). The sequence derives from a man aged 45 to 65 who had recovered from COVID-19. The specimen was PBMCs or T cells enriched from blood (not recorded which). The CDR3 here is CATSRPGANEQFF. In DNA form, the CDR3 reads TGTGCCACCAGTAGACCAGGGGCCAATGAGCAGTTCTTC.